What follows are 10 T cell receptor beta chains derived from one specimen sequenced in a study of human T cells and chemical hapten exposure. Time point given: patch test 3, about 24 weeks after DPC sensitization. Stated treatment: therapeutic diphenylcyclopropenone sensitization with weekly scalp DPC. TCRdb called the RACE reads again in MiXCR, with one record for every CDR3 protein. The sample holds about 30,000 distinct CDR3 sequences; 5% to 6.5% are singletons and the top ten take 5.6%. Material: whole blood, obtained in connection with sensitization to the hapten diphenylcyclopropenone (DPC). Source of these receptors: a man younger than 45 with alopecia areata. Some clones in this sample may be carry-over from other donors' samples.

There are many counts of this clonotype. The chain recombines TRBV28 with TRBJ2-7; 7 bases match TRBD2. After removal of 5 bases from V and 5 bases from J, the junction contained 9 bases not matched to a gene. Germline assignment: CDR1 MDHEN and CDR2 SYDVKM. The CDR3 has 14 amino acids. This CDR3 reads CASSDSGRTDEQYF. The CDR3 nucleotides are TGTGCCAGCAGTGATAGCGGGCGTACTGACGAGCAGTACTTC.

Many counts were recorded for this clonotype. The DNA for the CDR3 is TGCAGCGTTGACCTAGCGGGCCAGGGCACAGATACGCAGTATTTT. Translation: CSVDLAGQGTDTQYF. The genes are TRBV29-1 and TRBJ2-3; 8 positions match TRBD2. The CDR3 has 15 residues. Germline values: CDR1 SQVTM, CDR2 ANQGSEA. V shed 3 bases and J 1 base; nucleotides not matched to a gene: 6.

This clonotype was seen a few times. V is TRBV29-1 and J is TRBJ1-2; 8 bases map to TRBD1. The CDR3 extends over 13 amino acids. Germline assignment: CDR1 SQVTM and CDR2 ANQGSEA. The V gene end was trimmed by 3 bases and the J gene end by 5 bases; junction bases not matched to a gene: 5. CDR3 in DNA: TGCAGCGTTGAGGACAGGGTGACATATGGCTACACCTTC. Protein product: CSVEDRVTYGYTF. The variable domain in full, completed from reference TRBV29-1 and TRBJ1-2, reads SAVISQKPSRDICQRGTSLTIQCQVDSQVTMMFWYRQQPGQSLTLIATANQGSEATYESGFVIDKFPISRPNLTFSTLTVSNMSPEDSSIYLCSVEDRVTYGYTFGSGTRLTVV.

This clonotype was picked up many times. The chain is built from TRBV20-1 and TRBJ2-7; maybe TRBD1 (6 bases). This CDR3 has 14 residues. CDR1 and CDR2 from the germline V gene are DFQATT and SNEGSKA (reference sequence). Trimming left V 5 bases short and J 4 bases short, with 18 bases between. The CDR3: CSADDAQGRYEQYF. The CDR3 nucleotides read TGCAGTGCTGACGACGCCCAGGGGCGGTACGAGCAGTACTTC.

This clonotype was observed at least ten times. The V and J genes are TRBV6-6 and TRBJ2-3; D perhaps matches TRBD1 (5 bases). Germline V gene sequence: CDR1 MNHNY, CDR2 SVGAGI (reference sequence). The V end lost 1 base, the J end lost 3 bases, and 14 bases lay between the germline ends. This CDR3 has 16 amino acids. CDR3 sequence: CASSYFQGRGTDTQYF. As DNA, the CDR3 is TGTGCCAGCAGTTACTTTCAGGGAAGGGGAACAGATACGCAGTATTTT.

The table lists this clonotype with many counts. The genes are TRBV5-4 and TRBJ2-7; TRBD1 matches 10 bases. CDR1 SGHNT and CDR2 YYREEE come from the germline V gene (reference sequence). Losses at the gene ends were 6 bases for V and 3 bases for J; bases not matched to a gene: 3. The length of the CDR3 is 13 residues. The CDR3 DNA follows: TGTGCCAGCACCCGGGACAGGGGCTACGAGCAGTACTTC. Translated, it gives CASTRDRGYEQYF.

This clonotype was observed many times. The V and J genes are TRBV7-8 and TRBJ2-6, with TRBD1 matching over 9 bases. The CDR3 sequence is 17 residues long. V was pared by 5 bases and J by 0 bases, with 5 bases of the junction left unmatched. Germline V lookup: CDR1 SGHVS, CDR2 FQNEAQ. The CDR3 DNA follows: TGTGCCAGCAGCGCGGGACAGGGTCTCTCTGGGGCCAACGTCCTGACTTTC. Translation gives CASSAGQGLSGANVLTF.

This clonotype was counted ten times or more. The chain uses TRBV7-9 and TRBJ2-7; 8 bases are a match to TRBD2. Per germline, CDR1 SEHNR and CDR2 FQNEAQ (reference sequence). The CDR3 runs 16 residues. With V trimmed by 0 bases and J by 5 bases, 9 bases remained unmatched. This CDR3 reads CASSLALAGSLDEQYF. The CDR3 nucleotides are TGTGCCAGCAGCTTAGCTCTAGCGGGCTCCTTGGACGAGCAGTACTTC.

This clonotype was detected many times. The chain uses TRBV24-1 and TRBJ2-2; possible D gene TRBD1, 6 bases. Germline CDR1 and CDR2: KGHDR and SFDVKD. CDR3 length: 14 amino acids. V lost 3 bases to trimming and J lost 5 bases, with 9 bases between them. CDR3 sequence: CATSDGGTTGELFF. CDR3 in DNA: TGTGCCACCAGTGATGGGGGCACGACCGGGGAGCTGTTTTTT.

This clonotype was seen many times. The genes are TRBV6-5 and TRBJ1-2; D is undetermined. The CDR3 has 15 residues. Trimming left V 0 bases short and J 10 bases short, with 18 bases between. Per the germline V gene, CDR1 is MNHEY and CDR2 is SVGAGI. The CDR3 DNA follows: TGTGCCAGCAGTTACTCAGCCGGACCGCAAGGCGACTACACCTTC. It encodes CASSYSAGPQGDYTF.